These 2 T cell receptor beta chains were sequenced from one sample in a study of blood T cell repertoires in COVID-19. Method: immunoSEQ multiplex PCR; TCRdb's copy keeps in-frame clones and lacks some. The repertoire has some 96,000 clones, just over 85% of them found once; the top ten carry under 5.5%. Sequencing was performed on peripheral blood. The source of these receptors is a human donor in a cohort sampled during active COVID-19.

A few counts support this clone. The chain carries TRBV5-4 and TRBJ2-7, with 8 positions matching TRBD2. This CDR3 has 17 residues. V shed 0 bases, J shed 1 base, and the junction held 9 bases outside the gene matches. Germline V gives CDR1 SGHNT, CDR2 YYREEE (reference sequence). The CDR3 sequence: CASSLAGLAGISYEQYF. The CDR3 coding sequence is TGTGCCAGCAGCTTGGCCGGACTAGCCGGGATTTCCTACGAGCAGTACTTC.

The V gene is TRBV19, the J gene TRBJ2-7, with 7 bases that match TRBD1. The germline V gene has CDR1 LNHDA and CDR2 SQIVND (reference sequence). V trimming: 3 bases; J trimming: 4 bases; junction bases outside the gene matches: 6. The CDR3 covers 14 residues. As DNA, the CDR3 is TGTGCCAGTAGTATCGGACAGGAGACTTACGAGCAGTACTTC. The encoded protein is CASSIGQETYEQYF.